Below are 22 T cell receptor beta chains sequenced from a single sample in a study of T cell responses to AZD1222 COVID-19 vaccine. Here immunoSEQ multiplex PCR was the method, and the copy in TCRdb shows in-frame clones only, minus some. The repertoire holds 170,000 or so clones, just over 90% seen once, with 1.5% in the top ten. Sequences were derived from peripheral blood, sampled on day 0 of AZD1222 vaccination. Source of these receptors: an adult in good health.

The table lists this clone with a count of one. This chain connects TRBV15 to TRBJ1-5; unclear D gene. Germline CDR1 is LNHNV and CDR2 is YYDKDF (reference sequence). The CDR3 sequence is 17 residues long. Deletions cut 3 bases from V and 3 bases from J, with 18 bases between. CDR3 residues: CATSSPGKGANNQPQHF. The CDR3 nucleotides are TGTGCCACCAGCAGCCCTGGGAAGGGCGCGAACAATCAGCCCCAGCATTTT.

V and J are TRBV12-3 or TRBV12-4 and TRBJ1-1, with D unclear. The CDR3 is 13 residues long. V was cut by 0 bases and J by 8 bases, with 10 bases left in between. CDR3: CASSLAGTSEAFF. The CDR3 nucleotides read TGTGCCAGCAGTTTAGCCGGAACATCGGAAGCTTTCTTT.

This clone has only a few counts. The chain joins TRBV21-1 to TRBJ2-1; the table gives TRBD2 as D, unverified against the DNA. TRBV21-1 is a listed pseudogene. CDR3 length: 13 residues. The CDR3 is CASSKRGANEQFF. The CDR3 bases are TGTGCCAGCAGCAAACGGGGGGCAAATGAGCAGTTCTTC.

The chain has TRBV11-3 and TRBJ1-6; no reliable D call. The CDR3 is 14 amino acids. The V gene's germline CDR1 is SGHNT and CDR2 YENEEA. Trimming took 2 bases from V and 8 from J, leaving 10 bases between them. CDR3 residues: CASSLRVKDSPLHF. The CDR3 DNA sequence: TGTGCCAGCAGCTTACGGGTGAAGGATTCACCCCTCCACTTT.

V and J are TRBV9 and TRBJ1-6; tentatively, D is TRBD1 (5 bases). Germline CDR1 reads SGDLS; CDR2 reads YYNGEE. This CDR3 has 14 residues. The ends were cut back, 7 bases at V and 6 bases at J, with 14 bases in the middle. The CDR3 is CASEGAAGNSPLHF. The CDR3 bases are TGTGCCAGCGAAGGGGCGGCCGGTAATTCACCCCTCCACTTT.

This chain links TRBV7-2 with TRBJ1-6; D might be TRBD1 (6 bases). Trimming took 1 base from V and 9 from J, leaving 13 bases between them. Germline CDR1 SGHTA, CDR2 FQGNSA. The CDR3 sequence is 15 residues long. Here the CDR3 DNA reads TGTGCCAGCAGCTTAGGTCAGGGGTTCGTTTCACCCCTCCACTTT. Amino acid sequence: CASSLGQGFVSPLHF.

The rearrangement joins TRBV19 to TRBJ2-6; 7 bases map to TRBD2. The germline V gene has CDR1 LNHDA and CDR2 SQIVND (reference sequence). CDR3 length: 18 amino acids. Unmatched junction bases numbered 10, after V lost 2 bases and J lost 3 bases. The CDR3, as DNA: TGTGCCAGTAGTATAACGGGGCAGTGGGACTATGGGGCCAACGTCCTGACTTTC. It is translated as CASSITGQWDYGANVLTF.

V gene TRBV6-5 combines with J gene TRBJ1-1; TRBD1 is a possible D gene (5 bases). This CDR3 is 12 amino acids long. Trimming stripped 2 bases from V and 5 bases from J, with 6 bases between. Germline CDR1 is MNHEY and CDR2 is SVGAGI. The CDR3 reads CASSYGGTEAFF. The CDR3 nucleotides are TGTGCCAGCAGTTACGGGGGGACTGAAGCTTTCTTT.

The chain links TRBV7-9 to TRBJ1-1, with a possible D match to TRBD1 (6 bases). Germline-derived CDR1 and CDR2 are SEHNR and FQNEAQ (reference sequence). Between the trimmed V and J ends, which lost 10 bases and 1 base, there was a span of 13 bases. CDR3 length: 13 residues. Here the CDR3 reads CATSGAKNTEAFF. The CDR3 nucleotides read TGTGCCACCTCAGGGGCCAAGAACACTGAAGCTTTCTTT.

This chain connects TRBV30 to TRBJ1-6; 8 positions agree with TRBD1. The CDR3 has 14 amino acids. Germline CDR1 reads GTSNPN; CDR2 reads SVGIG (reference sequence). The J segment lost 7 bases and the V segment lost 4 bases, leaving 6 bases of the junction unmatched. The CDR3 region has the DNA TGTGCCTGGACTTGGACAGGGTACAATTCACCCCTCCACTTT. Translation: CAWTWTGYNSPLHF.

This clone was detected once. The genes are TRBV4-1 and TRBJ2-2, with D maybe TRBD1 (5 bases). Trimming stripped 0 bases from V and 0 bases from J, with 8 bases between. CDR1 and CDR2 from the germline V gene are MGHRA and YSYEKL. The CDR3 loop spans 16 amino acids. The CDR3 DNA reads TGCGCCAGCAGCCAAGAAGGGGCCCCGAACACCGGGGAGCTGTTTTTT. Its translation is CASSQEGAPNTGELFF.

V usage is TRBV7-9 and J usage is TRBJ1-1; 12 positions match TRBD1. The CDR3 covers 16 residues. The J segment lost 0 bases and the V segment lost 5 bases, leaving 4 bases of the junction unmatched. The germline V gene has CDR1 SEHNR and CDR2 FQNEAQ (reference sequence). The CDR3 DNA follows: TGTGCCAGCAGCATCGGGACAGGGGGCTTGAACACTGAAGCTTTCTTT. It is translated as CASSIGTGGLNTEAFF.

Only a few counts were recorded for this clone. CDR3 sequence (DNA): TGTGCCAGTAGTGCTTTTGTATCTGGGACAGACAATCAGCCCCAGCATTTT. Its translation is CASSAFVSGTDNQPQHF. The chain is built from TRBV19 and TRBJ1-5; 7 nucleotides line up with TRBD1. Germline V lookup: CDR1 LNHDA, CDR2 SQIVND (reference sequence). The CDR3 is 17 amino acids. V shed 5 bases, J shed 3 bases, and the junction held 13 bases outside the gene matches.

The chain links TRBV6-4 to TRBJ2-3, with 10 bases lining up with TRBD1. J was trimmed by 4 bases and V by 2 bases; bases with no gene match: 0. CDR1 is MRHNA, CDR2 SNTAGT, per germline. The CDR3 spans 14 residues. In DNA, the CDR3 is TGTGCCAGCAGTGACGGACAGGGGGCAGATACGCAGTATTTT. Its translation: CASSDGQGADTQYF.

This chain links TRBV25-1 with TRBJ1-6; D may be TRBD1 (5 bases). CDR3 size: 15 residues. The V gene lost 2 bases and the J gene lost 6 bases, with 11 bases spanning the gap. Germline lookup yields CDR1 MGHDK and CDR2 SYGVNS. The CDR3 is CASSEQGGGNSPLHF. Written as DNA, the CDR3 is TGTGCCAGCAGTGAACAGGGTGGGGGTAATTCACCCCTCCACTTT.

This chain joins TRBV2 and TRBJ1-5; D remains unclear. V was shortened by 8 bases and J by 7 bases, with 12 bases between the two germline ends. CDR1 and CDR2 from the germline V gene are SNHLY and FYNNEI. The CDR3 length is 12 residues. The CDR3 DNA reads TGTGCCAGCGGTACCCCTGGCCAGCCCCAGCATTTT. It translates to CASGTPGQPQHF.

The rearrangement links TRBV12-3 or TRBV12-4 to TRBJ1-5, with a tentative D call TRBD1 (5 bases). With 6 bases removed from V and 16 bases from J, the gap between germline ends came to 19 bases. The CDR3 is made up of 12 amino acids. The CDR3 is CASSLREGNQHF. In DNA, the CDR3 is TGTGCCAGCAGCCTGAGAGAGGGGAATCAACATTTT.

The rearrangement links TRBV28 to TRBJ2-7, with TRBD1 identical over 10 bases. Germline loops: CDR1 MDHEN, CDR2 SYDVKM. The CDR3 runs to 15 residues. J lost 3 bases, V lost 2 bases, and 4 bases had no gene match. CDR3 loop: CASSLAGQGNYEQYF. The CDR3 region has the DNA TGTGCCAGCAGTTTAGCGGGACAGGGGAACTACGAGCAGTACTTC. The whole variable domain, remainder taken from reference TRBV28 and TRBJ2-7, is DVKVTQSSRYLVKRTGEKVFLECVQDMDHENMFWYRQDPGLGLRLIYFSYDVKMKEKGDIPEGYSVSREKKERFSLILESASTNQTSMYLCASSLAGQGNYEQYFGPGTRLTVT.

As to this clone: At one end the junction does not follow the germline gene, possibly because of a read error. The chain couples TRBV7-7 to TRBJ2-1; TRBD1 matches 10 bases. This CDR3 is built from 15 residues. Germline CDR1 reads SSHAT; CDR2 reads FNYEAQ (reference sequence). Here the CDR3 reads CASSVGQGVYNEQFF. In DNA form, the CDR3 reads TGTGCTAGCAGCGTTGGACAGGGGGTCTACAATGAGCAGTTCTTC.

CDR3 loop: CATAGQTNTEAFF. In DNA, the CDR3 is TGTGCCACCGCGGGACAGACAAACACTGAAGCTTTCTTT. The gene calls are TRBV2 and TRBJ1-1; 7 bases align to TRBD1. V dropped 10 bases and J dropped 2; count of bases not matched to a gene: 7. The CDR3 contains 13 residues. Germline values: CDR1 SNHLY, CDR2 FYNNEI. The full variable domain, completed using reference TRBV2 and TRBJ1-1, is EPEVTQTPSHQVTQMGQEVILRCVPISNHLYFYWYRQILGQKVEFLVSFYNNEISEKSEIFDDQFSVERPDGSNFTLKIRSTKLEDSAMYFCATAGQTNTEAFFGQGTRLTVV.

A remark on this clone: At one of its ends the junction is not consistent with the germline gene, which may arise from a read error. CDR3 loop: CASRGTGFDF. The DNA for the CDR3 is TGTGCCAGCAGGGGGACAGGGTTTGATTTT. The rearrangement uses TRBV6-5 and TRBJ1-5; 9 bases line up with TRBD1. The V gene's germline CDR1 is MNHEY and CDR2 SVGAGI. The CDR3 sequence is 10 residues long.

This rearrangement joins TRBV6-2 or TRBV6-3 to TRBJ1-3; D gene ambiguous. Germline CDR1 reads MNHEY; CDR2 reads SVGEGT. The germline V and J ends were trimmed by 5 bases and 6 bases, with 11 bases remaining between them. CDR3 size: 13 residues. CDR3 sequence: CASSRGRLNTIYF. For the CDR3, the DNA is TGTGCCAGCAGTCGAGGACGGTTAAACACCATATATTTT.